What follows is one T cell receptor beta chain and its context. Antigen specificity is unknown. CDR1 is SGHTA, CDR2 FQGTGA, per germline. The CDR3 is 16 amino acids. Trimming stripped 0 bases from V and 3 bases from J, with 12 bases between. The entry originates in a study of Ad26.COV2.S vaccination and SARS-CoV-2 variants. Study as a whole: Ad26.COV2.S was injected intramuscularly once or twice, 56 days apart.

Assay: immunoSEQ multiplex PCR; the TCRdb copy retains only in-frame clones and omits some. This sample has roughly 250,000 clones, with 87% found just once. General observations from the study: The TCR-based breadth and depth measures might underestimate overall T cell responses.

This sample's treatment: some 20 received Ad26.COV2.S at low or high dose, single or two shots; about 5 received placebo; per-sample allocation not given. The samples were gathered on day 63 after the first injection of vaccine or placebo. In Boston, an adult donor aged 18-55 years took part. It was Wuhan-strain SARS-CoV-2 spike that the Ad26 vaccine vector expressed. V and J are TRBV7-3 and TRBJ2-1; D gene uncertain. This receptor was obtained from a person between 18 and 65 years old who received the Ad26.COV2.S COVID-19 vaccine or a placebo. This specimen consisted of peripheral blood, obtained in a trial of Ad26.COV2.S vaccine versus placebo. For the CDR3, the DNA is TGTGCCAGCAGCTTAACAGGCTCCTCGGGCTACAATGAGCAGTTCTTC. It translates to CASSLTGSSGYNEQFF.